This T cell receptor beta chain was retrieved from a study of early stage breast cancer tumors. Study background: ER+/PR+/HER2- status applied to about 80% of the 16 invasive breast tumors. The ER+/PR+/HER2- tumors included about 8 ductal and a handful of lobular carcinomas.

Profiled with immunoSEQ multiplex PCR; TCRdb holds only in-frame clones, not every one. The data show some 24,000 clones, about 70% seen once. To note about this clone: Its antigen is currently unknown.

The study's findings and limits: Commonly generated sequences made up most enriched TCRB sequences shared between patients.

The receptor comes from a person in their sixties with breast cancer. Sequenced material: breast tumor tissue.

CDR3 residues: CASSRRGDRVLNEQYF. CDR3 DNA: TGTGCCAGCAGCCGGAGGGGGGACAGGGTCTTGAACGAGCAGTACTTC. The chain uses TRBV5-6 and TRBJ2-7; TRBD1 matches 9 bases. The CDR3 has 16 residues. The germline V gene encodes CDR1 SGHDT and CDR2 YYEEEE. With 4 bases clipped from V and 5 bases from J, the junction kept 13 bases outside the gene matches.